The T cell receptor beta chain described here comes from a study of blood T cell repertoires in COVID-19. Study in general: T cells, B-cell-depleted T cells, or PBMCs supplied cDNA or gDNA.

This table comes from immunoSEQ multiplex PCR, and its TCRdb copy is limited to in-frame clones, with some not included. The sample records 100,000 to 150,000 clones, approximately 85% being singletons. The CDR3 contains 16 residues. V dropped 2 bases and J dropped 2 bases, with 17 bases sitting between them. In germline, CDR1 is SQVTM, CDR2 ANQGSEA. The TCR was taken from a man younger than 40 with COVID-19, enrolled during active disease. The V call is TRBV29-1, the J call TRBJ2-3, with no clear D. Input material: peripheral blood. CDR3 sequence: CSVEKRRSDLTDTQYF. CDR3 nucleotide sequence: TGCAGCGTTGAAAAACGGCGGAGTGATCTCACAGATACGCAGTATTTT.